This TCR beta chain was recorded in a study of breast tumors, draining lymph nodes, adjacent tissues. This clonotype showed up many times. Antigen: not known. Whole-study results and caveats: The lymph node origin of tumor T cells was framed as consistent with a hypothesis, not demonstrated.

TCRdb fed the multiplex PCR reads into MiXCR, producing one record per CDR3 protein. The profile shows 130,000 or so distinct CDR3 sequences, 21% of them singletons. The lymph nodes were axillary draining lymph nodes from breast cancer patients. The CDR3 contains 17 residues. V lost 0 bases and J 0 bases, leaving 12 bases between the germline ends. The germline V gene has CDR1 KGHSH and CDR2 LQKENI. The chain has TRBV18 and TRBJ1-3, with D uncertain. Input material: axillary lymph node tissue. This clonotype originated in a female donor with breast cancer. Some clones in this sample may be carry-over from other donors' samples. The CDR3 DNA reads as TGTGCCAGCTCACCACCGGACTTACAGAGCTCTGGAAACACCATATATTTT. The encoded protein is CASSPPDLQSSGNTIYF.